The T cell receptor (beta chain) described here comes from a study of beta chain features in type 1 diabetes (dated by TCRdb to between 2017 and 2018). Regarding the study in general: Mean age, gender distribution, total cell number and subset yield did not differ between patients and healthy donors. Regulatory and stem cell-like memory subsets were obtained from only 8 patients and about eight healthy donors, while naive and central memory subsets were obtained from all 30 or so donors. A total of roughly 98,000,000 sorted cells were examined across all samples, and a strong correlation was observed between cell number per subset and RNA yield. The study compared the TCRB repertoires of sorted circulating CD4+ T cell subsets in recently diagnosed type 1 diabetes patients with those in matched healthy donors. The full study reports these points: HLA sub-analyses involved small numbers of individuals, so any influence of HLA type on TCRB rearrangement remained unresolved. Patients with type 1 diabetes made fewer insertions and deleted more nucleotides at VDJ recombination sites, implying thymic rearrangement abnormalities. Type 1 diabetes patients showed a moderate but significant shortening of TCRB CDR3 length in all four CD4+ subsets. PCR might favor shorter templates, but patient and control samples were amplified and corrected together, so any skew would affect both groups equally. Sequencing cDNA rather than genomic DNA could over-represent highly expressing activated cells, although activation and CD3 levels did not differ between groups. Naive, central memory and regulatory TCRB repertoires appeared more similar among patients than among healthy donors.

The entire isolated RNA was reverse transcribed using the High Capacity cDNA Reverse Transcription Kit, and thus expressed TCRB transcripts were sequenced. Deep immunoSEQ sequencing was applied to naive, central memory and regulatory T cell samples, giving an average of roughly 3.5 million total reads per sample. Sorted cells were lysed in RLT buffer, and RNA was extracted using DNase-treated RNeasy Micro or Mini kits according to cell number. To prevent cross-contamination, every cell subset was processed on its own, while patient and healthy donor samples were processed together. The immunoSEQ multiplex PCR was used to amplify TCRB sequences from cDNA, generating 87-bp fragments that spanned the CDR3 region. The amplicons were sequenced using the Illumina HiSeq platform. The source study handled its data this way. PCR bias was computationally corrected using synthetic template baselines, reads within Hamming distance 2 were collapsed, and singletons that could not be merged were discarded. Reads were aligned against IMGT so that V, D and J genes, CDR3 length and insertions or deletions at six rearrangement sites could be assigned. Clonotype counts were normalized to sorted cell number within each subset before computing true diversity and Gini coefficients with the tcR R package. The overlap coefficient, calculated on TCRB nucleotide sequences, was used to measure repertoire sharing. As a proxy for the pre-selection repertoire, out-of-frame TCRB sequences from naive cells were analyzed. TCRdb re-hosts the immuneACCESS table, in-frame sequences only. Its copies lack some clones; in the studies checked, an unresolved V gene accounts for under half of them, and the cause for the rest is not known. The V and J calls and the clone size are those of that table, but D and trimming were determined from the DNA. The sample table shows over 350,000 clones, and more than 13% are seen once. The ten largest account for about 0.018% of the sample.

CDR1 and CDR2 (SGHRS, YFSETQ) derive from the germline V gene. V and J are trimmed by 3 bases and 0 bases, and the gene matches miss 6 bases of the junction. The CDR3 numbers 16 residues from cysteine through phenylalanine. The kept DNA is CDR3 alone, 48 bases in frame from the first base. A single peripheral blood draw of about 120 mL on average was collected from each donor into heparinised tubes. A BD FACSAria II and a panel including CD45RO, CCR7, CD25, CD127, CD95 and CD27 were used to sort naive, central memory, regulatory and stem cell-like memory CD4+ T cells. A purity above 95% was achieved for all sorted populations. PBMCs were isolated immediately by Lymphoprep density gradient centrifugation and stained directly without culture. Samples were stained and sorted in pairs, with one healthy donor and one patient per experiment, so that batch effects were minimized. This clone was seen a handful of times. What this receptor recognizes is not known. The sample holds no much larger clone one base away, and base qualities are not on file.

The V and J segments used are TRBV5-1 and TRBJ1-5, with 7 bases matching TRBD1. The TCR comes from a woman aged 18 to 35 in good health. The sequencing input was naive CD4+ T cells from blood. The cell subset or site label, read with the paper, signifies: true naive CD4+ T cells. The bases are TGCGCCAGCAGCTCGGGACAGCCATATAGCAATCAGCCCCAGCATTTT. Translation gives CASSSGQPYSNQPQHF. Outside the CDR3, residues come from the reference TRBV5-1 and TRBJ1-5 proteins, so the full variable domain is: KAGVTQTPRYLIKTRGQQVTLSCSPISGHRSVSWYQQTPGQGLQFLFEYFSETQRNKGNFPGRFSGRQFSNSRSEMNVSTLELGDSALYLCASSSGQPYSNQPQHFGDGTRLSIL.